This T cell receptor beta chain stems from a study of blood T cell repertoires in COVID-19. Study information: The United States, Italy and Spain were the sources of the acute and convalescent COVID-19 samples. PBMCs, B-cell-depleted T cells, or T cells provided the cDNA or gDNA that made up the material.

CDR3 length: 13 amino acids. Germline V lookup: CDR1 ENHRY, CDR2 SYGVKD. Trimming at V came to 11 bases and at J to 5 bases, leaving 9 bases not matched to a gene. Under the authors' procedure: Researchers report that nucleated cell counts were estimated from reference gene primer amplification. TCRdb's copy holds only in-frame clones and misses some; the assay was immunoSEQ multiplex PCR. Clonal size and the V and J genes are those of that table, whereas D and trimming came from the DNA. The data show about 73,000 clones, approximately 88% seen once. The chain recombines TRBV10-3 with TRBJ1-1; TRBD1 matches 9 bases. The sample consisted of peripheral blood. The clonotype was recovered from a man aged 80 or over with active or convalescent COVID-19. The CDR3 region is CASGTGPDTEAFF. The CDR3 coding sequence is TGTGCCTCAGGGACAGGGCCGGATACTGAAGCTTTCTTT.